This T cell receptor (beta chain) appears in the sequencing data of a study of blood T cells in healthy people across ages (dated by TCRdb to between 2015 and 2016). Some background on the complete study: In model experiments, roughly one uniquely barcoded TCR beta cDNA molecule per two T cells was captured by template switching. Age-related changes in TCR beta repertoire diversity were measured in the study by deep sequencing normalized with unique cDNA molecular identifiers. Four age groups were formed from the donors: young (average roughly 15 years), middle-aged (approximately 42), aged (about 62) and long-lived (less than 85). To avoid experimental bias, donors of different ages were randomly spread across the sequencing lanes. Two additional independent replicas of 1 million unique cDNA reads from the same blood draw were analyzed for two donors (one aged 18 to 30 and one aged 80 or older). Broad study findings and their caveats: Observed TCR beta diversity correlated strongly with the percentage of naive T cells measured by flow cytometry. Because profiling used bulk unsorted PBMCs, naive and antigen-experienced compartments could not be compared conclusively. Because donor CMV infection status was unknown, age-related changes in expanded clonotypes were potentially confounded. Compared with the aged group, the long-lived group had more naive CD4+ T cells, fewer expanded clones and increased TCR diversity, suggesting age selection. Estimates of total diversity based on one million sequenced T cells were regarded as lower bounds and as underestimates. As age increased, observed TCR beta diversity per million T cells dropped in a roughly linear way, and a significant reduction was already evident by age around 41.

V trim: 6 bases; J trim: 8 bases; unmatched bases: 7. In the germline V gene, CDR1 corresponds to SNHLY and CDR2 to FYNNEI. The CDR3, from cysteine to phenylalanine, totals 13 residues. The only DNA kept is the CDR3, 39 bases in frame from the first base. This clonotype was recorded a few times. The antigen it recognizes is unknown. Base quality data are lacking; no much larger clone is found one base away. The donors were roughly 40 Caucasian individuals from Russia, aged roughly 6 to 100 years, who were systemically healthy. Each donor gave 8 to 10 milliliters of peripheral blood, drawn into EDTA-treated Vacutainer tubes. Ficoll-Paque density-gradient centrifugation was used to isolate PBMCs, with at least 7 million obtained per sample. Total RNA, at least 5 micrograms per sample, was extracted from PBMCs with Trizol reagent. For every donor, flow cytometry on a PBMC aliquot measured the percentage of naive CD45RAhigh/CD27high T cells.

Receptor libraries were prepared by 5' RACE. The second PCR ran for about 7 to 11 cycles and used a J-beta primer mix along with a sample-barcoded 5' primer. A template-switch 5' adaptor carrying 12 random nucleotides introduced a unique molecular identifier onto each TCR beta cDNA molecule. Each sample yielded at least 2.5 million CDR3-containing paired-end reads. First-strand cDNA was synthesized from all RNA with the Mint cDNA synthesis kit, primed by a TRBC-specific oligonucleotide. Following uracil-DNA glycosylase treatment, a first 18-cycle PCR with universal primers M1SS and BC2_uni_R was performed on all cDNA. Per the source publication's procedure: For normalization, 1 million high-quality reads, each with a distinct molecular identifier, were randomly selected from each sample. Reads sharing molecular identifiers were discarded rather than binned into consensus sequences. MiTCR, run with a Q25 quality threshold and the strictest error-elimination algorithm, handled CDR3 identification, clonotype clustering and error correction. A nonparametric unseen species model with Euler transformation was used to estimate lower-bound total TCR beta diversity. TCRdb reran the public reads through fastp at Q25 and MiXCR, keeping productive beta chains. All rows with the same CDR3 protein become a single entry with the most common DNA and genes. V and J calls and clone size were set by TCRdb, not the authors. The sample table records around 1,900,000 distinct CDR3 sequences; roughly 43% of these occur just once. The ten top clones hold 20% to 25% of the sample.

The V and J segments used are TRBV2 and TRBJ1-2; TRBD1 lines up with 9 middle nucleotides. The origin of this receptor is a human donor in good health. The sample taken for sequencing was blood. The base sequence is TGTGCCAGCAGCCCTGAGACAGGGGGAGGCTACACCTTC. It codes for CASSPETGGGYTF. This CDR3, with the reference TRBV2 and TRBJ1-2 proteins standing in past its ends, gives the full variable domain EPEVTQTPSHQVTQMGQEVILRCVPISNHLYFYWYRQILGQKVEFLVSFYNNEISEKSEIFDDQFSVERPDGSNFTLKIRSTKLEDSAMYFCASSPETGGGYTFGSGTRLTVV.